A single T cell receptor beta chain is shown here with its context. The V end was cut by 4 bases, the J end by 5 bases, with 6 bases between. The V gene's germline CDR1 is MDHEN and CDR2 SYDVKM. This CDR3 has 12 residues. The authors' processing: The authors estimated nucleated cell counts from reference gene primer amplification. Only in-frame clones appear in the TCRdb table, and some are missing; sequencing was by immunoSEQ multiplex PCR. V and J calls and clone size are copied from that table; D and trimming were computed from the DNA. The sample consists of about 170,000 clones, around 85% of them appearing once. This specimen belongs to a study of blood T cell repertoires in COVID-19.

The receptor was isolated from a man older than 75 with COVID-19, enrolled during active disease. The chain combines TRBV28 with TRBJ1-5; D not resolved. Sequencing was done on a sample of peripheral blood. The chain's CDR3 is CASSSSHQPQHF. The CDR3 coding sequence is TGTGCCAGCAGTTCAAGCCATCAGCCCCAGCATTTT. Using reference TRBV28 and TRBJ1-5 for the parts outside the CDR3, the full variable domain is DVKVTQSSRYLVKRTGEKVFLECVQDMDHENMFWYRQDPGLGLRLIYFSYDVKMKEKGDIPEGYSVSREKKERFSLILESASTNQTSMYLCASSSSHQPQHFGDGTRLSIL.